This T cell receptor (beta chain) was identified in a study of radiation and T cells in renal cell carcinoma. Profiled with immunoSEQ multiplex PCR; TCRdb holds only in-frame clones, not every one. The sample holds 60,000 to 95,000 clones, 70% to 90% seen once. Study-wide points: Baseline intratumoral clonotype presence is unknown without pretreatment biopsies.

The time point denotes: blood 4 weeks post-SBRT, at nephrectomy. This sample's treatment: 15 Gy SBRT to primary tumor, nephrectomy 4 weeks later. Points on this clone: Its cognate antigen is unknown.

In germline, CDR1 is SNHLY, CDR2 FYNNEI. This CDR3 spans 14 amino acids. The ends lost 6 bases at V and 6 bases at J; junction bases unmatched: 6. The V and J genes are TRBV2 and TRBJ1-4; 8 bases are shared with TRBD1. The receptor was derived from a woman aged 55-70 years with renal cell carcinoma. The sample was blood, taken from a patient whose treatment included radiotherapy and nephrectomy. CDR3 in DNA: TGTGCCAGCAGGGGGGACAGGCCCCATGAAAAACTGTTTTTT. The encoded protein is CASRGDRPHEKLFF.